Below are 16 T cell receptor beta chains sequenced from a single sample in a study of healthy donors' naive CD4 and CD8 T cells (dated by TCRdb to about 2015). The sequencer was a 454 GS FLX Titanium. A previously published linear amplification protocol was used to build TCR libraries from roughly 470 ng of total RNA. TCRdb cleaned the public reads at Q25 with fastp, built clones with MiXCR and kept in-frame beta chains. Rows are unified per CDR3 protein, each entry keeping the most common DNA and genes. The sample table contains approximately 180,000 distinct CDR3 sequences; only one count was recorded for around 74% of them. The top ten clonotypes cover less than 2.5% of the sample. Sequencing was carried out using naive CD4+ and CD8+ T cells sorted from blood, pooled from several donors. Interpreted using the paper, the cell subset or site label stands for: FACS-sorted naive CD4+ (CD45RO-CD45RA+) and naive CD8+ (CD45RA+CD27bright) T cells. These receptors were taken from a pool of human donors in good health; the sample pools cells from several healthy donors.

The chain carries TRBV12-3 or TRBV12-4 and TRBJ2-3; D perhaps matches TRBD1 (6 bases). The V gene lost 5 bases and the J gene lost 2 bases, with 17 bases spanning the gap. There are 16 residues in the CDR3. CDR3 region: CASSEQGTVVTDTQYF. The CDR3 DNA sequence: TGTGCCAGCAGTGAACAGGGTACGGTTGTCACAGATACGCAGTATTTT.

CDR3 sequence reads: CAWSVKETQYF. The CDR3 nucleotides are TGTGCCTGGAGTGTGAAAGAGACCCAGTACTTC. This chain uses TRBV30 with TRBJ2-5; D not certain. Germline CDR1 reads GTSNPN; CDR2 reads SVGIG (reference sequence). V was clipped by 0 bases and J by 3 bases, with 2 bases between them. This CDR3 has 11 amino acids.

The genes are TRBV29-1 and TRBJ2-7, with 7 positions matching TRBD1. CDR1 SQVTM and CDR2 ANQGSEA come from the germline V gene. The CDR3 spans 13 residues. Unmatched junction bases numbered 3, after V lost 4 bases and J lost 0 bases. CDR3 amino acids: CSVARQGSYEQYF. CDR3 sequence (DNA): TGCAGCGTTGCTAGACAGGGCTCCTACGAGCAGTACTTC.

The CDR3 nucleotides read TGTGCCAGCAGTCCCGGGACTAGCGGGGAAAGCACAGATACGCAGTATTTT. It specifies CASSPGTSGESTDTQYF. The gene calls are TRBV27 and TRBJ2-3; 13 nucleotides match TRBD2. Germline V gives CDR1 MNHEY, CDR2 SMNVEV (reference sequence). The CDR3 length is 17 residues. The J segment lost 0 bases and the V segment lost 5 bases, leaving 5 bases of the junction unmatched.

V gene TRBV27 combines with J gene TRBJ2-3; D gene ambiguous. Trimming took 0 bases from V and 3 from J, leaving 7 bases between them. The CDR3 contains 14 residues. Germline lookup yields CDR1 MNHEY and CDR2 SMNVEV (reference sequence). This chain's CDR3 is CASSLSVRTDTQYF. In nucleotides, the CDR3 is TGTGCCAGCAGTTTATCGGTCAGAACAGATACGCAGTATTTT.

The chain couples TRBV6-5 to TRBJ1-5; perhaps TRBD1 as D (6 bases). V lost 6 bases to trimming and J lost 1 base, with 13 bases between them. Germline-derived CDR1 and CDR2 are MNHEY and SVGAGI. The CDR3 length is 15 residues. The CDR3 nucleotides are TGTGCCAGCAGCGAACACAGGGCGAGCAATCAGCCCCAGCATTTT. It encodes CASSEHRASNQPQHF.

This chain joins TRBV6-2 or TRBV6-3 and TRBJ2-1; TRBD2 is a possible D gene (6 bases). Deletions cut 2 bases from V and 14 bases from J, with 13 bases between. The germline gives CDR1 MNHEY, CDR2 SVGEGT. The CDR3 spans 12 residues. The CDR3 sequence: CASSYTGTFEFF. The DNA of the CDR3 is TGTGCCAGCAGTTACACTGGGACTTTCGAGTTCTTC.

The chain links TRBV5-1 to TRBJ1-5; no reliable D call. Germline V lookup: CDR1 SGHRS, CDR2 YFSETQ. The CDR3 has 16 residues. Trimming took off 0 bases at V and 0 bases at J, with 10 bases between the two ends. Here the CDR3 reads CASSLGGLYSNQPQHF. In DNA form, the CDR3 reads TGCGCCAGCAGCTTGGGAGGTCTATATAGCAATCAGCCCCAGCATTTT.

In DNA, the CDR3 is TGTGCCTGGGATTTATCAAGCACTGAAGCTTTCTTT. As protein: CAWDLSSTEAFF. V gene TRBV30 combines with J gene TRBJ1-1; D call uncertain. CDR3 length equals 12 residues. The germline V and J ends were trimmed by 5 bases and 4 bases, with 11 bases remaining between them. Germline V gives CDR1 GTSNPN, CDR2 SVGIG (reference sequence).

This chain joins TRBV18 and TRBJ2-7, with no clear D. This CDR3 spans 14 amino acids. Trimming took 1 base from V and 4 from J, leaving 11 bases between them. In germline, CDR1 is KGHSH, CDR2 LQKENI. DNA for the CDR3: TGTGCCAGCTCACCACTTAACCCCTTATACGAGCAGTACTTC. Residues: CASSPLNPLYEQYF.

This rearrangement joins TRBV5-5 to TRBJ1-2; D not resolved. CDR3 length: 14 amino acids. CDR1 and CDR2 (germline): SGHKS, YYEKEE (reference sequence). V lost 4 bases and J 3 bases, leaving 13 bases between the germline ends. The CDR3: CASSVDTGDYGYTF. CDR3 bases: TGTGCCAGCAGCGTAGACACCGGGGACTATGGCTACACCTTC.

The chain combines TRBV27 with TRBJ2-1; TRBD2 might be the D (6 bases). This CDR3 spans 16 amino acids. Trimming removed 7 bases at V and 5 bases at J, with 21 bases between. CDR1 and CDR2 (germline): MNHEY, SMNVEV (reference sequence). CDR3 sequence: CASTTTPSGVDNEQFF. For the CDR3, the DNA is TGTGCCAGCACCACCACCCCGTCGGGAGTGGACAATGAGCAGTTCTTC.

The gene calls are TRBV6-5 and TRBJ1-1; D might be TRBD1 (6 bases). This CDR3 is 13 amino acids long. Looked up from germline, CDR1 is MNHEY and CDR2 is SVGAGI. Trimming removed 7 bases at V and 7 bases at J, with 16 bases between. DNA for the CDR3: TGTGCCAGCATCGCCCAGGGGCAGGTTGAAGCTTTCTTT. Its protein is CASIAQGQVEAFF.

This chain uses TRBV20-1 with TRBJ2-5; D gene uncertain. Germline lookup yields CDR1 DFQATT and CDR2 SNEGSKA (reference sequence). The CDR3 is made up of 13 amino acids. The V end was cut by 0 bases, the J end by 3 bases, with 8 bases between. The chain's CDR3 is CSARDYGKETQYF. CDR3 sequence (DNA): TGCAGTGCTAGAGACTACGGCAAAGAGACCCAGTACTTC.

This chain links TRBV6-5 with TRBJ2-7; D ambiguous. The germline V gene has CDR1 MNHEY and CDR2 SVGAGI. CDR3 length: 14 amino acids. The V gene lost 2 bases and the J gene lost 3 bases, with 11 bases spanning the gap. The CDR3, as DNA: TGTGCCAGCAGTTACAGGGTGTCAGACTACGAGCAGTACTTC. This translates into CASSYRVSDYEQYF.

This clonotype was observed once. The rearrangement uses TRBV19 and TRBJ1-1; maybe TRBD1 (5 bases). This CDR3 contains 14 residues. V was pared by 3 bases and J by 6 bases, with 14 bases between. The germline gives CDR1 LNHDA, CDR2 SQIVND (reference sequence). The CDR3 DNA sequence: TGTGCCAGTAGTATTCGACAGATTGGGGCTGAAGCTTTCTTT. Translating gives CASSIRQIGAEAFF.